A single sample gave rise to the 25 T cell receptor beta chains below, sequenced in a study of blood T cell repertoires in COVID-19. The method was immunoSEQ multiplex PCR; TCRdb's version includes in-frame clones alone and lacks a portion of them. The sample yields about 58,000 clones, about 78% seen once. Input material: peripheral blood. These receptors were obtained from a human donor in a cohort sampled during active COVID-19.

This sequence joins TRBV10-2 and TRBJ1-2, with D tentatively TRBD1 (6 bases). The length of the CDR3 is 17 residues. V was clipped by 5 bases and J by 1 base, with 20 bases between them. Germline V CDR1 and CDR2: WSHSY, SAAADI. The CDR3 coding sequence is TGCGCCAGCAGTACTAGACAGGAGCATTACCTTAACTATGGCTACACCTTC. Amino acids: CASSTRQEHYLNYGYTF.

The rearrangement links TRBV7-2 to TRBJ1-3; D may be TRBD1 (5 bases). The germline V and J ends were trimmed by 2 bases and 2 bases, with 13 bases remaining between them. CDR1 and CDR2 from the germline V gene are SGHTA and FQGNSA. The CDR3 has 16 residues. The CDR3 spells CASSLTGTFTGNTIYF. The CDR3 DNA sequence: TGTGCCAGCAGCTTAACGGGGACTTTCACTGGAAACACCATATATTTT. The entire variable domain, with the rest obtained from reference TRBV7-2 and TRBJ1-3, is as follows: GAGVSQSPSNKVTEKGKDVELRCDPISGHTALYWYRQSLGQGLEFLIYFQGNSAPDKSGLPSDRFSAERTGGSVSTLTIQRTQQEDSAVYLCASSLTGTFTGNTIYFGEGSWLTVV.

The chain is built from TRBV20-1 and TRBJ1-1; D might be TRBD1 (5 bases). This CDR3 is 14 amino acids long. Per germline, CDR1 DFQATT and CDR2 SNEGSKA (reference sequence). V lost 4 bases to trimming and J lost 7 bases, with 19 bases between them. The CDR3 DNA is TGCAGTGCTAATGATGCGCAGGGTTGGGTTGAAGCTTTCTTT. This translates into CSANDAQGWVEAFF.

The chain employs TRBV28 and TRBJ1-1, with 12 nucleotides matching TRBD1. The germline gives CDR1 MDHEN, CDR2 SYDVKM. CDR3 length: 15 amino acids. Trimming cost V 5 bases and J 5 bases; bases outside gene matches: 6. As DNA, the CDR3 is TGTGCCAGCAGTAGGGACAGGGGGCTCGGGACTGAAGCTTTCTTT. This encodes CASSRDRGLGTEAFF.

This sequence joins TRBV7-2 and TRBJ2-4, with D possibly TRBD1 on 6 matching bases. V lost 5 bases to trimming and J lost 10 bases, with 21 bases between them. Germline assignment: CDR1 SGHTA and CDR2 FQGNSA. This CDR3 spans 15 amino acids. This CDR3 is CASSPFPGSTGIQYF. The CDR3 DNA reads TGTGCCAGCAGCCCTTTTCCTGGGAGTACAGGGATTCAGTACTTC.

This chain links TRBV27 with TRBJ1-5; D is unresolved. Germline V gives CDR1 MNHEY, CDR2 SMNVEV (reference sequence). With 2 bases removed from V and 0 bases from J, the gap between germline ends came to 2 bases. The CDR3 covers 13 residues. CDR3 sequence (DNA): TGTGCCAGCAGTTTACATAGCAATCAGCCCCAGCATTTT. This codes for CASSLHSNQPQHF.

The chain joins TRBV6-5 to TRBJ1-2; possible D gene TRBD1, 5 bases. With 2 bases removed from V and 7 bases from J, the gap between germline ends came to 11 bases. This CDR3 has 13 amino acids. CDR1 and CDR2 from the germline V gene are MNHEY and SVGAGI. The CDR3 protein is CASSYIQGRGYTF. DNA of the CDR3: TGTGCCAGCAGTTACATCCAGGGCCGTGGCTACACCTTC.

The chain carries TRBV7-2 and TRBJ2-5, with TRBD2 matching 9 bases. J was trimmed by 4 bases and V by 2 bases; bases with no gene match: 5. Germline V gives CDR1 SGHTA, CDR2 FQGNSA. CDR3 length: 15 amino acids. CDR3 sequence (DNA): TGTGCCAGCAGCTTACGCGGGAGGGGTCCAGAGACCCAGTACTTC. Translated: CASSLRGRGPETQYF.

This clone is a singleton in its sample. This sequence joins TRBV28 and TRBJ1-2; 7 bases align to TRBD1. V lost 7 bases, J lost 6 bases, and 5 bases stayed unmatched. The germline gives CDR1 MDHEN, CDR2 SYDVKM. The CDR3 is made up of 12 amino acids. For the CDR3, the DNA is TGTGCCAGCAAGACAGGGATAGATGGCTACACCTTC. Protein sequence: CASKTGIDGYTF.

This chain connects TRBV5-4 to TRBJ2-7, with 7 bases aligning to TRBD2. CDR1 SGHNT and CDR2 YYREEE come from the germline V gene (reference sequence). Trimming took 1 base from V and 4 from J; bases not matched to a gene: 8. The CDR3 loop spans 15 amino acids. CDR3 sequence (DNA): TGTGCCAGCAGCTTGATTCGAGCGGGAAGTTACGAGCAGTACTTC. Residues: CASSLIRAGSYEQYF.

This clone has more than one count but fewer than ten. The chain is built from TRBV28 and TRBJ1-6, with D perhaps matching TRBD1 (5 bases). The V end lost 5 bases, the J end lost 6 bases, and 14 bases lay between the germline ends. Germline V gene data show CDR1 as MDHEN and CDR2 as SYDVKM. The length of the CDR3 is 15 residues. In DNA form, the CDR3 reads TGTGCCAGCAGTCCGGAGGGGAGTCCTAATTCACCCCTCCACTTT. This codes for CASSPEGSPNSPLHF.

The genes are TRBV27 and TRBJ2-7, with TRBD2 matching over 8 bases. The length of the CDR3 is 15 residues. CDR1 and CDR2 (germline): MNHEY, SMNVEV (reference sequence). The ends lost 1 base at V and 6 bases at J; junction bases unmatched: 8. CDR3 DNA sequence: TGTGCCAGCAGTTTATGGGGAAACGGGAGGGCCGAGCAGTACTTC. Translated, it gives CASSLWGNGRAEQYF.

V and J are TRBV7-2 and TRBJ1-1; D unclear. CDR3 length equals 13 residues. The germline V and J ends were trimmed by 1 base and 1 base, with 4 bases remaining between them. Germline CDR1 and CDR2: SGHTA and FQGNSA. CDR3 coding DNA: TGTGCCAGCAGCTTAGTCAGGAACACTGAAGCTTTCTTT. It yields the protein CASSLVRNTEAFF.

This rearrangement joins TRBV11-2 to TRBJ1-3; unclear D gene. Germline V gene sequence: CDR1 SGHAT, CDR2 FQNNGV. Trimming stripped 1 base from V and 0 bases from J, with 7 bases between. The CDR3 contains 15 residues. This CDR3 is CASSLVLPSGNTIYF. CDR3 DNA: TGTGCCAGCAGCTTAGTACTCCCCTCTGGAAACACCATATATTTT.

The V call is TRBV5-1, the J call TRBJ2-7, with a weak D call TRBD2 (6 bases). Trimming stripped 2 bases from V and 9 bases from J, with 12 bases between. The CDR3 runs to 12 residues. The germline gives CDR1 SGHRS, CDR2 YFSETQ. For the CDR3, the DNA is TGCGCCAGCAGCTTTAGACTAGTTGCGCAGTACTTC. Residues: CASSFRLVAQYF.

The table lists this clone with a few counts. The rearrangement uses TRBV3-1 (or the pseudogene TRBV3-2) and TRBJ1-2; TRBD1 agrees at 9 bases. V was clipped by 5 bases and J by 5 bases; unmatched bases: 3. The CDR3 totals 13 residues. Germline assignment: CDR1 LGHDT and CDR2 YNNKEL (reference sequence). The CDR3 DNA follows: TGTGCCAGCAGCAGCGGACAGGGGTATGGCTACACCTTC. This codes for CASSSGQGYGYTF.

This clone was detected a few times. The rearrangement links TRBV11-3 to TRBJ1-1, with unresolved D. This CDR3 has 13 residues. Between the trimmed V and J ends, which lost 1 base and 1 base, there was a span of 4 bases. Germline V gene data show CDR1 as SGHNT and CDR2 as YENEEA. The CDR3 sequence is CASSLVKNTEAFF. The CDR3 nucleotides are TGTGCCAGCAGCTTAGTCAAGAACACTGAAGCTTTCTTT. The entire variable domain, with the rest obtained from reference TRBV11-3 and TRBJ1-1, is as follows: EAGVVQSPRYKIIEKKQPVAFWCNPISGHNTLYWYLQNLGQGPELLIRYENEEAVDDSQLPKDRFSAERLKGVDSTLKIQPAELGDSAVYLCASSLVKNTEAFFGQGTRLTVV.

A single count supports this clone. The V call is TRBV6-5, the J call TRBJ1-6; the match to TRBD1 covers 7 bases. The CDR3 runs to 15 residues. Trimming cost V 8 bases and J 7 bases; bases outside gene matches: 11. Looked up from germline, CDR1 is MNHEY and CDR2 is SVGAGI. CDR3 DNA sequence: TGTGCCAGCGTTCGGGACAGAAGTCGAAATTCACCCCTCCACTTT. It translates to CASVRDRSRNSPLHF.

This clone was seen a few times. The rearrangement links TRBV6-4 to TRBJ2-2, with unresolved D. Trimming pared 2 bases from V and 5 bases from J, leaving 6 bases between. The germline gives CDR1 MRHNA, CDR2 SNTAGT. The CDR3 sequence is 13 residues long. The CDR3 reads CASSDGLTGELFF. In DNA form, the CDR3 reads TGTGCCAGCAGTGACGGGCTAACCGGGGAGCTGTTTTTT.

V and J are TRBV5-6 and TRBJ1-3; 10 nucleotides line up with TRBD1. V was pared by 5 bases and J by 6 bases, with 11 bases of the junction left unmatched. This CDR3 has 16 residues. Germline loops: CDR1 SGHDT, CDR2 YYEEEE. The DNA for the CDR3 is TGTGCCAGCAGTTTAATTGGGACAGGGGATGAAAACACCATATATTTT. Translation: CASSLIGTGDENTIYF.

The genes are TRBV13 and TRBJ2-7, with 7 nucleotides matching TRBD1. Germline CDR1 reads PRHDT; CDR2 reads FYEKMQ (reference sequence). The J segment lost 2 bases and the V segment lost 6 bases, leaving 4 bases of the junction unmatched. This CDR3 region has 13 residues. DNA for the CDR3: TGTGCCAGCAGACACAGGGGAACCTACGAGCAGTACTTC. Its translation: CASRHRGTYEQYF.

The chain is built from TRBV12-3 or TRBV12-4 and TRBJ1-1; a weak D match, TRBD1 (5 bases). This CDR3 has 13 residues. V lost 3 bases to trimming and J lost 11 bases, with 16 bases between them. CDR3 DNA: TGTGCCAGCAGTTTCCTCCAGGGCTCTGGTGCTTTCTTT. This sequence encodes CASSFLQGSGAFF.

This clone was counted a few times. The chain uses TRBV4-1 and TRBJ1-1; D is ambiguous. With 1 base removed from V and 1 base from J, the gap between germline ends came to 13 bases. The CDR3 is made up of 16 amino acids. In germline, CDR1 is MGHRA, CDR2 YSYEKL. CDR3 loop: CASSQVPQEGNTEAFF. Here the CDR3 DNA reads TGCGCCAGCAGCCAAGTACCCCAGGAGGGGAACACTGAAGCTTTCTTT.

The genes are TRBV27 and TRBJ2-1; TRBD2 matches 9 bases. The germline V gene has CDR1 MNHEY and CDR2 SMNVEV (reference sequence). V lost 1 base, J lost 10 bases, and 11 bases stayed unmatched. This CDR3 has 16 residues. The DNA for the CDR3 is TGTGCCAGCAGTTTATGGGCTAGCGGGGCGTCGAGGGAGCAGTTCTTC. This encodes CASSLWASGASREQFF.

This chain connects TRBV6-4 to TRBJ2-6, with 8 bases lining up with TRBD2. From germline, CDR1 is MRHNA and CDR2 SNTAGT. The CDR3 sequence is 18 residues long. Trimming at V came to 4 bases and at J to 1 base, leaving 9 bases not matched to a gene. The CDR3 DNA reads TGTGCCAGCAGTGGACGCGGGACTAGTTCTTCTGGGGCCAACGTCCTGACTTTC. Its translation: CASSGRGTSSSGANVLTF.